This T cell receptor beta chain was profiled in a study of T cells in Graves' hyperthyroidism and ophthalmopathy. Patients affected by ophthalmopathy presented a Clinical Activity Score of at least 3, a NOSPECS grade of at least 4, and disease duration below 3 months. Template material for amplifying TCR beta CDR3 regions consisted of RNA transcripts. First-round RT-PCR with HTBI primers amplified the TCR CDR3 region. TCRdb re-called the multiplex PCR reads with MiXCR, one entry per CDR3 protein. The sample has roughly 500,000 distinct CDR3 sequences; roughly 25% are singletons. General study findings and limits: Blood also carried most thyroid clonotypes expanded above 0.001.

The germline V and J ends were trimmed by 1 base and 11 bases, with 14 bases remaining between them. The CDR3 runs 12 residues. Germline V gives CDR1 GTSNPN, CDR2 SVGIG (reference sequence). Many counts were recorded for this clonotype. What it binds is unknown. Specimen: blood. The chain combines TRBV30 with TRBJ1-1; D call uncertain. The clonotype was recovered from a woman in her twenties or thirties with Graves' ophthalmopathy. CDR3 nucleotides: TGTGCCTGGAGTGGGCCACGGGCTACGGCTTTCTTT. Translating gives CAWSGPRATAFF.